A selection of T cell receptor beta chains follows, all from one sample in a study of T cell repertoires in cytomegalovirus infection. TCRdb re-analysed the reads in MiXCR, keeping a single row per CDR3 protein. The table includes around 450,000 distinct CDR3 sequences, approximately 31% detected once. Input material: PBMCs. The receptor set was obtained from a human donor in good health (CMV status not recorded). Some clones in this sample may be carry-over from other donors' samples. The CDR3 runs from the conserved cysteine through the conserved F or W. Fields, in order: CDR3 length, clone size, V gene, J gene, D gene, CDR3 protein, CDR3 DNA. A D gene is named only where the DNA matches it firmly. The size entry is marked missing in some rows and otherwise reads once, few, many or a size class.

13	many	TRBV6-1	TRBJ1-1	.	CASSEGGALGAFF	TGTGCCAGCAGTGAGGGTGGGGCCCTCGGCGCTTTCTTT
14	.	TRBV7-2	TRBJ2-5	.	CASSPGTYPKTQYF	TGTGCCAGCAGTCCCGGGACTTACCCTAAGACCCAGTACTTC
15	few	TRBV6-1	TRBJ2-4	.	CASSENQGPKNIQYF	TGTGCCAGCAGTGAGAATCAGGGGCCCAAAAACATTCAGTACTTC
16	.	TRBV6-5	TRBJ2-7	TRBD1	CASSYLKTGAGYEQYF	TGTGCCAGCAGTTACTTAAAGACAGGGGCAGGCTACGAGCAGTACTTC
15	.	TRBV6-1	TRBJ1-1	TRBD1	CASSYAGQGVTEAFF	TGTGCCAGCAGTTACGCTGGACAGGGGGTCACTGAAGCTTTCTTT
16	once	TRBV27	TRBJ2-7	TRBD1	CASSGAGQGAFYEQYF	TGTGCCAGCAGTGGCGCGGGACAGGGGGCATTCTACGAGCAGTACTTC
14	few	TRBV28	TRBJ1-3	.	CASSSPGRVNTIYF	TGTGCCAGCAGTTCCCCCGGGCGAGTAAACACCATATATTTT
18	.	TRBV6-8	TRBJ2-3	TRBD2	CASSYVASGVASTDTPYF	TGTGCCAGCAGTTACGTGGCTAGCGGGGTTGCTAGCACAGATACGCCGTATTTT
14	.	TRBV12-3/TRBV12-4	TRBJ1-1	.	CASSFLGRGTEAFF	TGTGCCAGCAGTTTTCTGGGTAGGGGCACTGAAGCTTTCTTT
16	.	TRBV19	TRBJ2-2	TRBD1	CASSPRAGGFTGELFF	TGTGCCAGTAGTCCCAGGGCAGGGGGCTTTACCGGGGAGCTGTTTTTT
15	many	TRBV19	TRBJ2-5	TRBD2	CASSMLAGARETQYF	TGTGCCAGTAGTATGCTAGCGGGGGCGAGAGAGACCCAGTACTTC
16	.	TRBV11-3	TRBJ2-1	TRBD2	CASSFDSGDSYNEQFF	TGTGCCAGCAGCTTCGATAGCGGGGACTCCTACAATGAGCAGTTCTTC
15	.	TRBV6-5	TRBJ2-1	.	CASSRRTGSYNEQFF	TGTGCCAGCAGTCGCCGGACTGGCTCCTACAATGAGCAGTTCTTC
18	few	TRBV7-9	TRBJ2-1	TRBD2	CASSLASGGAHPYNEQFF	TGTGCCAGCAGCTTGGCTAGCGGGGGGGCCCACCCCTACAATGAGCAGTTCTTC
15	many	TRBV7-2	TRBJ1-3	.	CASSSYPPSGNTIYF	TGTGCCAGCAGCTCCTACCCCCCGTCGGGAAACACCATATATTTT
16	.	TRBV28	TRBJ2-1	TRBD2	CASSPPTSGGPREQLF	TGTGCCAGCAGTCCGCCTACTAGCGGGGGCCCTAGGGAGCAGCTCTTC
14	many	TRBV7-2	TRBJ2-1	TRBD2	CASSLSGGPSEQFF	TGTGCCAGCAGCTTAAGCGGGGGCCCTAGCGAGCAGTTCTTC
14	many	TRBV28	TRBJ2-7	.	CASSLYSPSYEQYF	TGTGCCAGCAGTTTATACAGCCCATCCTACGAGCAGTACTTC
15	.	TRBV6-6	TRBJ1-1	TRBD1	CASSTGQGLGTEAFF	TGTGCCAGCAGCACCGGACAGGGATTGGGCACTGAAGCTTTCTTT
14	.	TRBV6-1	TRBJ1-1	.	CASSYEGSNTDAFF	TGTGCCAGCAGTTATGAGGGTTCGAACACTGACGCTTTCTTT
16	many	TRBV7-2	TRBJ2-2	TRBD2	CASSLKRGGGAGELFF	TGTGCCAGCAGCTTAAAGCGGGGGGGAGGCGCCGGGGAGCTGTTTTTT
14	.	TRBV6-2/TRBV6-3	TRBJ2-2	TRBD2	CATRLAGNTGELFF	TGTGCCACCCGACTAGCGGGGAACACCGGGGAGCTGTTTTTT
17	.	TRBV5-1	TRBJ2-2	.	CASSLAADPGDTGELFF	TGCGCCAGCAGCTTGGCGGCAGACCCCGGAGACACCGGGGAGCTGTTTTTT
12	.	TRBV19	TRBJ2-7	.	CASISPSYEQYF	TGTGCCAGTATCTCCCCATCCTACGAGCAGTACTTC
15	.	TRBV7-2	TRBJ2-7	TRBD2	CASSPGVAGFHGQYF	TGTGCCAGCAGCCCCGGGGTAGCGGGGTTTCACGGGCAGTACTTC
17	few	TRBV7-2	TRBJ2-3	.	CASSYPFSGASTDTQYF	TGTGCCAGCAGCTATCCTTTTAGCGGCGCAAGCACAGATACGCAGTATTTT
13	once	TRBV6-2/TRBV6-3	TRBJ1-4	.	CAGSPPFVEKLFF	TGTGCCGGCAGTCCACCTTTTGTGGAAAAACTGTTTTTT
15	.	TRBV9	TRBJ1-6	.	CASSVGQSYDSPLHF	TGTGCCAGCAGCGTAGGACAGAGTTACGATTCACCCCTCCACTTT
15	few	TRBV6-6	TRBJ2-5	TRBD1	CASSRGDREQETQYF	TGTGCCAGCAGTCGGGGGGACAGGGAGCAAGAGACCCAGTACTTC